Below, 20 T cell receptor beta chains from the same sample are listed, as sequenced in a study of T cell responses to AZD1222 COVID-19 vaccine (dated by TCRdb to the early 2020s). This sample's time point label indicates: baseline before first vaccination. The library relied on the immunoSEQ multiplex PCR assay. TCRdb stores this immuneACCESS table with in-frame sequences only. Part of the clones is absent; in the studies checked, under half of the shortfall reflects unresolved V genes, and no reason is known for the rest. This sample comprises 150,000 or so clones, 70% to 90% of them detected only once. The ten largest account for roughly 16% of the sample. This sample comprised peripheral blood, obtained on day 0 of AZD1222 vaccination. These receptor sequences come from an adult in good health.

In DNA form, the CDR3 reads TGTGCCAGCAGCTCGGTTACAAAGGGGCGGGGGAACCTCGAGCAGTACTTC. Encoded protein: CASSSVTKGRGNLEQYF. The chain couples TRBV7-2 to TRBJ2-7, with 7 bases matching TRBD2. Germline CDR1 SGHTA, CDR2 FQGNSA. CDR3 length equals 17 residues. Trimming removed 4 bases from V and 6 bases from J; junction bases left unmatched: 18.

The chain combines TRBV5-4 with TRBJ2-2; D perhaps matches TRBD1 (6 bases). This CDR3 spans 15 amino acids. Trimming pared 4 bases from V and 5 bases from J, leaving 15 bases between. Germline V gene lookup returns CDR1 SGHNT and CDR2 YYREEE (reference sequence). CDR3 DNA sequence: TGTGCCAGCAGCCCGGGTACAGGGCCTACCGGGGAGCTGTTTTTT. It codes for CASSPGTGPTGELFF.

This chain links TRBV19 with TRBJ1-5, with D hard to call. The CDR3 totals 12 residues. V gave up 6 bases and J gave up 4 bases, with 7 bases separating them. CDR1 is LNHDA and CDR2 is SQIVND in the germline V gene (reference sequence). The CDR3 sequence: CASSGLNQPQHF. CDR3 coding DNA: TGTGCCAGTAGCGGATTAAATCAGCCCCAGCATTTT.

The chain couples TRBV18 to TRBJ1-1; D might be TRBD1 (6 bases). Looked up from germline, CDR1 is KGHSH and CDR2 is LQKENI. The CDR3 has 13 residues. Trimming removed 6 bases from V and 5 bases from J, with 13 bases in between. The CDR3 reads CASSQTGETEAFF. Here the CDR3 DNA reads TGTGCCAGCTCCCAGACAGGCGAGACTGAAGCTTTCTTT.

For the CDR3, the DNA is TGTGCCAGCTCACCCCAGGGTACAGGGGGCAGCACAGATACGCAGTATTTT. This codes for CASSPQGTGGSTDTQYF. V is TRBV18 and J is TRBJ2-3; TRBD1 matches 9 bases. From germline, CDR1 is KGHSH and CDR2 LQKENI. The trim removed 3 bases at V and 0 bases at J, leaving 7 bases unmatched. The CDR3 covers 17 residues.

This chain connects TRBV5-1 to TRBJ2-1; 14 bases are a match to TRBD2. The CDR3 is made up of 16 amino acids. Trimming cost V 1 base and J 6 bases; bases outside gene matches: 3. Germline-derived CDR1 and CDR2 are SGHRS and YFSETQ. The CDR3, as DNA: TGCGCCAGCAGCTTGACCGGGACTAGCGGGGGCAATGAGCAGTTCTTC. Its protein product is CASSLTGTSGGNEQFF.

The rearrangement links TRBV11-2 to TRBJ1-4; no firm D call. Germline values: CDR1 SGHAT, CDR2 FQNNGV. The CDR3 is made up of 11 amino acids. The V end was cut by 5 bases, the J end by 4 bases, with 2 bases between. CDR3 coding DNA: TGTGCCAGCAGCCGTAATGAAAAACTGTTTTTT. This translates into CASSRNEKLFF. Filled out from reference TRBV11-2 and TRBJ1-4, the complete variable domain reads EAGVAQSPRYKIIEKRQSVAFWCNPISGHATLYWYQQILGQGPKLLIQFQNNGVVDDSQLPKDRFSAERLKGVDSTLKIQPAKLEDSAVYLCASSRNEKLFFGSGTQLSVL.

This chain joins TRBV9 and TRBJ1-4; 9 bases fit TRBD1. CDR3 size: 17 residues. Germline CDR1 is SGDLS and CDR2 is YYNGEE. J lost 3 bases, V lost 2 bases, and 8 bases had no gene match. As DNA, the CDR3 is TGTGCCAGCAGCGTCACAGGGGGCGAGCGGTCTAATGAAAAACTGTTTTTT. Protein product: CASSVTGGERSNEKLFF.

CDR3 DNA sequence: TGTGCCAGCAGCTCCTTTAGCGACCGGAGCTCCTACAATGAGCAGTTCTTC. Its translation is CASSSFSDRSSYNEQFF. The rearrangement uses TRBV11-2 and TRBJ2-1; a possible D gene is TRBD2 (5 bases). CDR1 and CDR2 (germline): SGHAT, FQNNGV. V lost 4 bases to trimming and J lost 0 bases, with 16 bases between them. The CDR3 runs to 17 residues.

The V call is TRBV5-6, the J call TRBJ2-7; 9 nucleotides agree with TRBD1. There are 16 residues in the CDR3. V gave up 4 bases and J gave up 2 bases; unmatched junction bases: 10. CDR1 is SGHDT, CDR2 YYEEEE, per germline. Written as DNA, the CDR3 is TGTGCCAGCAGCGTAATCGCGGGACAGGGTACCTACGAGCAGTACTTC. Amino acids: CASSVIAGQGTYEQYF.

The CDR3 is CSVEDPGSPGANVLTF. For the CDR3, the DNA is TGCAGCGTTGAAGATCCGGGTAGTCCTGGGGCCAACGTCCTGACTTTC. V gene TRBV29-1 combines with J gene TRBJ2-6; D gene ambiguous. The CDR3 spans 16 residues. Germline assignment: CDR1 SQVTM and CDR2 ANQGSEA. The V end was cut by 0 bases, the J end by 2 bases, with 11 bases between.

V gene TRBV29-1 combines with J gene TRBJ1-1; maybe TRBD1 (6 bases). The CDR3 has 13 residues. V lost 4 bases to trimming and J lost 0 bases, with 9 bases between them. CDR1 SQVTM and CDR2 ANQGSEA come from the germline V gene. The CDR3 DNA is TGCAGCGTTGCGGACAGAATGAACACTGAAGCTTTCTTT. Protein: CSVADRMNTEAFF.

The chain employs TRBV2 and TRBJ1-1; D is possibly TRBD1 (5 bases). With 4 bases removed from V and 4 bases from J, the gap between germline ends came to 7 bases. The CDR3 is 12 residues long. Looked up from germline, CDR1 is SNHLY and CDR2 is FYNNEI. CDR3 bases: TGTGCCAGCAGTGTGAGGGGCACTGAAGCTTTCTTT. Protein: CASSVRGTEAFF. Looking up the rest from reference TRBV2 and TRBJ1-1 gives the full variable domain: EPEVTQTPSHQVTQMGQEVILRCVPISNHLYFYWYRQILGQKVEFLVSFYNNEISEKSEIFDDQFSVERPDGSNFTLKIRSTKLEDSAMYFCASSVRGTEAFFGQGTRLTVV.

The chain links TRBV5-1 to TRBJ2-7; perhaps D is TRBD1 or TRBD2 (5 bases each). The germline V gene has CDR1 SGHRS and CDR2 YFSETQ. This CDR3 contains 16 residues. The V gene lost 4 bases and the J gene lost 6 bases, with 23 bases spanning the gap. DNA of the CDR3: TGCGCCAGCAGCCGGTCAGGGAGCAGTTGGGGTCGCGAGCAGTACTTC. This sequence encodes CASSRSGSSWGREQYF.

This clone is a singleton in its sample. The V gene is TRBV7-2, the J gene TRBJ1-1; 8 nucleotides match TRBD1. V dropped 3 bases and J dropped 11; count of bases not matched to a gene: 5. The CDR3 extends over 12 amino acids. Germline assignment: CDR1 SGHTA and CDR2 FQGNSA. CDR3: CASSFGQGEAFF. The DNA of the CDR3 is TGTGCCAGCAGCTTCGGACAGGGAGAGGCTTTCTTT. Based on the CDR3 plus reference TRBV7-2 and TRBJ1-1, the full variable domain is GAGVSQSPSNKVTEKGKDVELRCDPISGHTALYWYRQSLGQGLEFLIYFQGNSAPDKSGLPSDRFSAERTGGSVSTLTIQRTQQEDSAVYLCASSFGQGEAFFGQGTRLTVV.

The gene calls are TRBV28 and TRBJ1-2, with a tentative D call TRBD1 (6 bases). The germline CDR1 and CDR2 sequences are MDHEN and SYDVKM. The ends were cut back, 5 bases at V and 8 bases at J, with 15 bases in the middle. The CDR3 length is 13 residues. CDR3 loop: CASSPTGSAGYTF. CDR3 DNA: TGTGCCAGCAGTCCTACAGGGTCTGCAGGCTACACCTTC.

The rearrangement links TRBV27 to TRBJ1-1; 9 positions match TRBD1. The CDR3 is 15 amino acids. V lost 6 bases and J lost 4; bases outside the gene matches: 9. Germline values: CDR1 MNHEY, CDR2 SMNVEV (reference sequence). Written as DNA, the CDR3 is TGTGCCAGCAGCCCCGGGACAGGGAGGCGCACTGAAGCTTTCTTT. Translating it yields CASSPGTGRRTEAFF.

The rearrangement uses TRBV2 and TRBJ2-5, with 10 bases lining up with TRBD2. J was trimmed by 6 bases and V by 5 bases; bases with no gene match: 6. There are 14 residues in the CDR3. Germline CDR1 reads SNHLY; CDR2 reads FYNNEI. The DNA of the CDR3 is TGTGCCAGCAGTTCGGGACTAGCGATACAGACCCAGTACTTC. It translates to CASSSGLAIQTQYF.

The chain joins TRBV7-9 to TRBJ1-1; D remains ambiguous. Germline CDR1 SEHNR, CDR2 FQNEAQ (reference sequence). The CDR3 is 13 amino acids. The germline V and J ends were trimmed by 3 bases and 5 bases, with 10 bases remaining between them. The CDR3, as DNA: TGTGCCAGCAGCTTTGGGGAGGGAACTGAAGCTTTCTTT. This gives the protein CASSFGEGTEAFF.

V gene TRBV2 combines with J gene TRBJ1-5; tentatively, D is TRBD1 (6 bases). This CDR3 region has 14 residues. Germline CDR1 reads SNHLY; CDR2 reads FYNNEI. Deletions cut 10 bases from V and 1 base from J, with 14 bases between. CDR3 DNA sequence: TGTGCCACCCAACAGGGTGGAAGCAATCAGCCCCAGCATTTT. Its translation is CATQQGGSNQPQHF.